The 18 T cell receptor beta chains below all came from one sample that was sequenced in a study of blood T cells in healthy people across ages (dated by TCRdb to between 2015 and 2016). The library was made by 5' RACE. Sequencing instrument: Illumina HiSeq 2500. The second PCR ran for roughly 7 to 12 cycles and used a J-beta primer mix along with a sample-barcoded 5' primer. Using fastp at Q25 and MiXCR, TCRdb reprocessed the public reads and kept productive beta chains. Each record represents a unique CDR3 protein, reported with the most common genes and DNA among its rows. For this sample the table gives approximately 770,000 distinct CDR3 sequences, of which 55% to 75% were detected only once. The top ten clones comprise over 20% of the sample. Sequencing input: blood. The receptors come from a man aged 25 to 40 in good health.

V is TRBV4-1 and J is TRBJ2-4; D could derive from TRBD1 or TRBD2 (5 bases each). The last part of the DNA fits TRBJ2-7 better; the J call may be wrong. The CDR3 length is 15 residues. Germline V lookup: CDR1 MGHRA, CDR2 YSYEKL. CDR3 nucleotide sequence: TGCGCCAGCAGCCGGGGACCCTCCTCTGGGGGCGAGCAGTACTTC. It encodes CASSRGPSSGGEQYF.

The table lists this clonotype with a count of one. The chain links TRBV28 to TRBJ1-5; no firm D call. The ends were cut back, 7 bases at V and 0 bases at J, with 10 bases in the middle. This CDR3 has 14 residues. Germline CDR1 and CDR2: MDHEN and SYDVKM. CDR3 DNA sequence: TGTGCCAGCAAGTCCAGCTATAGCAATCAGCCCCAGCATTTT. Translated: CASKSSYSNQPQHF.

As DNA, the CDR3 is TGTGCCACCAGCAGAGATTTAGGATACAATGAGCAGTTCTTC. It encodes CATSRDLGYNEQFF. The chain carries TRBV15 and TRBJ2-1, with D hard to call. The germline V and J ends were trimmed by 0 bases and 4 bases, with 7 bases remaining between them. CDR3 length: 14 residues. Germline V gene data show CDR1 as LNHNV and CDR2 as YYDKDF (reference sequence).

This clonotype has more than one count but fewer than ten. The genes are TRBV12-3 or TRBV12-4 and TRBJ2-1, with D perhaps matching TRBD2 (5 bases). CDR3 length equals 13 residues. V was shortened by 8 bases and J by 5 bases, with 13 bases between the two germline ends. The CDR3 nucleotides read TGTGCCAGCGCGAGCGGACGAAACAATGAGCAGTTCTTC. Its protein is CASASGRNNEQFF.

This clonotype has only one observation. The chain couples TRBV6-2 or TRBV6-3 to TRBJ1-1; no clear D gene. With 3 bases removed from V and 6 bases from J, the gap between germline ends came to 14 bases. Germline V CDR1 and CDR2: MNHEY, SVGEGT. CDR3 size: 14 residues. This CDR3 reads CASSYWEGSSEAFF. For the CDR3, the DNA is TGTGCCAGCAGTTATTGGGAGGGTTCTTCTGAAGCTTTCTTT.

This clonotype was detected many times. The rearrangement links TRBV29-1 to TRBJ2-6; D unresolved. CDR1 is SQVTM and CDR2 is ANQGSEA in the germline V gene. The germline V and J ends were trimmed by 5 bases and 2 bases, with 7 bases remaining between them. This CDR3 region has 13 residues. The chain's CDR3 is CSVTVPGANVLTF. CDR3 nucleotide sequence: TGCAGCGTTACCGTTCCTGGGGCCAACGTCCTGACTTTC.

To note about this clonotype: At one end the junction does not follow the germline gene, possibly because of a read error. This chain links TRBV27 with TRBJ2-1, with D hard to call. CDR3 size: 17 residues. Germline V gene lookup returns CDR1 MNHEY and CDR2 SMNVEV (reference sequence). The CDR3 bases are TGTGCCAGCAGCTTATACAGTCGAAGTTACTCCTACAATGAGCAGTTCTTC. This codes for CASSLYSRSYSYNEQFF.

V usage is TRBV6-1 and J usage is TRBJ2-3; D perhaps matches TRBD2 (8 bases). Germline V gives CDR1 MNHNS, CDR2 SASEGT. V was shortened by 7 bases and J by 0 bases, with 23 bases between the two germline ends. The CDR3 has 18 amino acids. CDR3 coding DNA: TGTGCCAGCACCCGGTACAGGGGAGCGGGAGTAAGCACAGATACGCAGTATTTT. It specifies CASTRYRGAGVSTDTQYF.

The chain is built from TRBV11-2 and TRBJ2-7, with TRBD1 matching 9 bases. Matching the DNA end better, TRBJ2-4 makes the J call doubtful. This CDR3 contains 15 residues. Germline assignment: CDR1 SGHAT and CDR2 FQNNGV. The CDR3: CASSLVGQGSNIQYF. The CDR3 DNA reads as TGTGCCAGCAGCTTAGTTGGACAGGGGTCCAACATTCAGTACTTC.

This clonotype was detected a few times. This chain uses TRBV7-6 with TRBJ2-7; 7 bases are a match to TRBD1. CDR1 is SGHVS, CDR2 FNYEAQ, per germline. The trim removed 3 bases at V and 2 bases at J, leaving 7 bases unmatched. The CDR3 has 15 amino acids. As DNA, the CDR3 is TGTGCCAGCAGCTTCTCAGGGGGATCGACCTACGAGCAGTACTTC. This codes for CASSFSGGSTYEQYF.

This clonotype was recorded a few times. The chain has TRBV29-1 and TRBJ2-1; 7 bases are a match to TRBD1. The CDR3 has 13 amino acids. V lost 8 bases, J lost 4 bases, and 8 bases stayed unmatched. Germline CDR1 reads SQVTM; CDR2 reads ANQGSEA. The CDR3 region is CSLGTARYNEQFF. The CDR3 nucleotides read TGCAGCCTAGGGACAGCCAGATACAATGAGCAGTTCTTC.

This chain connects TRBV5-6 to TRBJ2-3; D remains ambiguous. CDR3 length: 15 amino acids. The V and J ends lost 1 base and 4 bases respectively, with 13 bases between them. Germline-derived CDR1 and CDR2 are SGHDT and YYEEEE. The CDR3 DNA reads TGTGCCAGCAGCTTGTGGGGATTCGGATCAGATACGCAGTATTTT. Protein product: CASSLWGFGSDTQYF.

The V gene is TRBV12-3 or TRBV12-4, the J gene TRBJ2-1, with TRBD2 identical over 9 bases. With V trimmed by 3 bases and J by 6 bases, 6 bases remained unmatched. The CDR3 sequence is 15 residues long. CDR3 nucleotides: TGTGCCAGCAGTTTTGTTGCGGGGGGGGTCAATGAGCAGTTCTTC. Protein sequence: CASSFVAGGVNEQFF.

The V gene is TRBV3-1, the J gene TRBJ2-1; D is uncertain. The CDR3 has 11 residues. Between the trimmed V and J ends, which lost 6 bases and 7 bases, there was a span of 7 bases. Germline CDR1 and CDR2: LGHDT and YNNKEL (reference sequence). The DNA of the CDR3 is TGTGCCAGCAGAAACACAAATGAGCAGTTCTTC. This sequence encodes CASRNTNEQFF.

The rearrangement uses TRBV27 and TRBJ2-7; D might be TRBD1 (5 bases). Germline CDR1 and CDR2: MNHEY and SMNVEV (reference sequence). The CDR3 is made up of 15 amino acids. Trimming removed 5 bases at V and 5 bases at J, with 19 bases between. CDR3 protein: CASSHLPGKGDEQYF. The CDR3, as DNA: TGTGCCAGCAGTCACCTGCCGGGTAAAGGGGACGAGCAGTACTTC.

The V gene is TRBV6-6, the J gene TRBJ1-5; D gene unclear. Germline values: CDR1 MNHNY, CDR2 SVGAGI (reference sequence). V was cut by 2 bases and J by 7 bases, with 9 bases left in between. This CDR3 is built from 13 residues. This CDR3 is CASSYPGEQPQHF. The DNA of the CDR3 is TGTGCCAGCAGTTACCCGGGAGAGCAGCCCCAGCATTTT.

V gene TRBV12-5 combines with J gene TRBJ2-4; D remains unclear. The DNA end lines up better with TRBJ2-5; the J call may be wrong. Germline lookup yields CDR1 LGHNT and CDR2 FRNRAP. This CDR3 is built from 14 residues. The CDR3 loop reads CASGLVQAWETQYF. The CDR3 DNA reads as TGTGCTAGTGGTTTGGTACAAGCTTGGGAGACCCAGTACTTC.

The chain carries TRBV7-9 and TRBJ2-3; D is uncertain. The CDR3 spans 16 residues. Germline CDR1 reads SEHNR; CDR2 reads FQNEAQ (reference sequence). Trimming cost V 1 base and J 6 bases, with 17 bases left between them. The DNA of the CDR3 is TGTGCCAGCAGCTTAGTGGTGGCTCTGAGGCACGATACGCAGTATTTT. Translation gives CASSLVVALRHDTQYF.